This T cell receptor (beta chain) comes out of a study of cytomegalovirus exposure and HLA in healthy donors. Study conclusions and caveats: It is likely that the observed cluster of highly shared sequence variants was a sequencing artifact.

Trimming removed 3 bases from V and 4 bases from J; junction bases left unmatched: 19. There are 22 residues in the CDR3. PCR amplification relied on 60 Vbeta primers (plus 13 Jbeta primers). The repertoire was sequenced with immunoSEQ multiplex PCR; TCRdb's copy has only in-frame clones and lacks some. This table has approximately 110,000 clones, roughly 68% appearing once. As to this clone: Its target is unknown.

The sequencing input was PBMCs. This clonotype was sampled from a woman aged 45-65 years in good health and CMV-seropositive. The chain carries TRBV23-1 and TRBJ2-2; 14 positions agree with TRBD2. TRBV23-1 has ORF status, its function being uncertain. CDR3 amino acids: CASSQTSRTGGTSGGLTGELFF. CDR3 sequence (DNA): TGCGCCAGCAGTCAGACGAGCCGGACAGGGGGGACTAGCGGGGGACTCACCGGGGAGCTGTTTTTT.